This T cell receptor beta chain emerged from a study of shared clonotypes between healthy human individuals. The CDR3 totals 14 residues. Germline V gene sequence: CDR1 MGHRA, CDR2 YSYEKL. Trimming removed 3 bases at V and 2 bases at J, with 10 bases between. Sequenced by immunoSEQ multiplex PCR; TCRdb stores in-frame clones only, minus some. Here the sample spans 2.5 million or so clones, approximately 90% being singletons. Sequenced: naive CD4+ T cells sorted from blood. Subset denoted: CD45RA+ positively selected. J is TRBJ1-2 and V is TRBV4-1, with a possible D match to TRBD1 (5 bases). The clonotype originates from a man between 18 and 35 years old in good health. The CDR3 sequence: CASSHVRDNYGYTF. The DNA of the CDR3 is TGCGCCAGCAGCCACGTCCGGGACAACTATGGCTACACCTTC.